This TCR beta chain was profiled in a study of blood T cell repertoires in COVID-19. The assay was immunoSEQ multiplex PCR, and TCRdb's table has in-frame clones only and misses some. The profile shows approximately 350,000 clones, about nine tenths of them singletons. The V end was cut by 2 bases, the J end by 3 bases, with 14 bases between. This CDR3 region has 15 residues. Germline lookup yields CDR1 MGHRA and CDR2 YSYEKL. The rearrangement uses TRBV4-1 and TRBJ2-7, with D unresolved. The specimen sequenced was peripheral blood. The receptor's source is a woman between 65 and 79 years old with COVID-19, enrolled during active disease. CDR3 coding DNA: TGCGCCAGCAGCCAAAATCCCCAGACTGTCTACGAGCAGTACTTC. Translation: CASSQNPQTVYEQYF.